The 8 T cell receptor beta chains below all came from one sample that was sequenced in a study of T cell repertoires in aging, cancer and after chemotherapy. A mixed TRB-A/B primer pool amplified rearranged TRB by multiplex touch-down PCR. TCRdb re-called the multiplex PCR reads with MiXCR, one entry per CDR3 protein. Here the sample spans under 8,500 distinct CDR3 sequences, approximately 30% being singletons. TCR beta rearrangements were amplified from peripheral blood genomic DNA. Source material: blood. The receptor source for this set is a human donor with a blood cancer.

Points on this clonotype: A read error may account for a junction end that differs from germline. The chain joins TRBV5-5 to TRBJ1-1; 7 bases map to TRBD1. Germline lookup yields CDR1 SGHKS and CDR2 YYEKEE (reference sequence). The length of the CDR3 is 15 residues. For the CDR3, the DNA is TGCGCCAGCAGCTTGGACAGGCCCCTGAACACTGAAGCTTTCTTT. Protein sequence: CASSLDRPLNTEAFF.

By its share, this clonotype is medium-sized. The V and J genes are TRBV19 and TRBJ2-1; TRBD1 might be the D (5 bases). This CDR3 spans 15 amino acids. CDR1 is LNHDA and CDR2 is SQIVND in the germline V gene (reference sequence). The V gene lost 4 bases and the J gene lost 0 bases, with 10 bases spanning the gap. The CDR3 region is CASSTIQGSYNEQFF. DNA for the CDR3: TGTGCCAGTAGTACTATCCAGGGCTCCTACAATGAGCAGTTCTTC.

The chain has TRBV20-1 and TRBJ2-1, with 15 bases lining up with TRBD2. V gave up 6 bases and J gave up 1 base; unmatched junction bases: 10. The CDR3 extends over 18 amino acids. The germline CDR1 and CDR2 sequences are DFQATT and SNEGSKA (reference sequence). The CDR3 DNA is TGCAGTGCAGCGAAACCGGGACTAGCGGGGGGTTCCTACAATGAGCAGTTCTTC. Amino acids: CSAAKPGLAGGSYNEQFF.

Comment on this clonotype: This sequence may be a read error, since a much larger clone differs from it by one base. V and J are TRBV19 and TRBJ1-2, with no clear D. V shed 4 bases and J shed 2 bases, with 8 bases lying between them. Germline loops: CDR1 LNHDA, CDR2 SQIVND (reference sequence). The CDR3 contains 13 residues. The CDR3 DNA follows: TGTGCCAGTAGTAGAAGGCAGAACTATGGCTACACCTTC. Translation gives CASSRRQNYGYTF.

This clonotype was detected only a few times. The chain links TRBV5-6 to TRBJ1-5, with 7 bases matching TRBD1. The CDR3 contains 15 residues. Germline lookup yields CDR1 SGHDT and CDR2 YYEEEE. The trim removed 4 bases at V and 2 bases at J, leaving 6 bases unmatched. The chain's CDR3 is CASSQGDVGNQPQHF. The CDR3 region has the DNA TGTGCCAGCAGCCAGGGGGACGTTGGCAATCAGCCCCAGCATTTT.

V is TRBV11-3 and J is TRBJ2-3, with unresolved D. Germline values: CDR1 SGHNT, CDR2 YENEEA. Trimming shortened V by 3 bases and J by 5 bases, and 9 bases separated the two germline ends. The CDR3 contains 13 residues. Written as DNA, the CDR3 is TGTGCCAGCAGCTTGGGGTCAAAAGATACGCAGTATTTT. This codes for CASSLGSKDTQYF. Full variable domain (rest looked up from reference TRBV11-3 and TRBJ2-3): EAGVVQSPRYKIIEKKQPVAFWCNPISGHNTLYWYLQNLGQGPELLIRYENEEAVDDSQLPKDRFSAERLKGVDSTLKIQPAELGDSAVYLCASSLGSKDTQYFGPGTRLTVL.

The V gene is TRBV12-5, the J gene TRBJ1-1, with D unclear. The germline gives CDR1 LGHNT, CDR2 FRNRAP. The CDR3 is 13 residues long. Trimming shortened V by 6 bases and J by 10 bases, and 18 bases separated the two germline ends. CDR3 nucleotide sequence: TGTGCTAGTGGCCTCCGGGCCGACACCGCAGCTTTCTTT. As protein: CASGLRADTAAFF. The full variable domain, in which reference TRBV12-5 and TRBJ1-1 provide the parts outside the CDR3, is DARVTQTPRHKVTEMGQEVTMRCQPILGHNTVFWYRQTMMQGLELLAYFRNRAPLDDSGMPKDRFSAEMPDATLATLKIQPSEPRDSAVYFCASGLRADTAAFFGQGTRLTVV.

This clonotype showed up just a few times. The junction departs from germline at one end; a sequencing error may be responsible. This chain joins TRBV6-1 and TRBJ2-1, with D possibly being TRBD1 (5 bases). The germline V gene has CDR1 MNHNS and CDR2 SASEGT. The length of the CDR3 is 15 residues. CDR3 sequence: CASSEAQGSYNEQFF. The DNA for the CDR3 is TGTGCCAGCAGCGAAGCTCAGGGCTCCTACAATGAGCAGTTCTTC.